Each of the 25 T cell receptor beta chains below was sequenced from the same sample in a study of spatial heterogeneity in lung cancer. TCRdb reanalysed the 5' RACE reads using MiXCR and keeps one entry per CDR3 protein. The sample holds around 100,000 distinct CDR3 sequences; 4.4% are singletons and the top ten take 21%. Study observations and caveats: How many expanded intratumoral alpha and beta TCRs were present tracked the tumor mutation count, which was a count of nonsynonymous mutations.

Time point given: sample taken at primary tumor resection. No antigen is known for these receptors. Sequencing used lung tumor tissue, obtained at surgery. These receptors were collected from a male donor with early-stage non-small cell lung cancer.

Many counts were recorded for this clonotype. The J gene is TRBJ2-2, the V gene TRBV7-9, with a weak D call TRBD1 (5 bases). Deletions cut 5 bases from V and 6 bases from J, with 10 bases between. This CDR3 has 13 amino acids. Germline V gene lookup returns CDR1 SEHNR and CDR2 FQNEAQ (reference sequence). In DNA, the CDR3 is TGTGCCAGCAGCACCAGGGTCCCCGGGGAGCTGTTTTTT. This gives the protein CASSTRVPGELFF.

This clonotype was counted ten times or more. The V call is TRBV6-5, the J call TRBJ2-3; D is undetermined. CDR1 MNHEY and CDR2 SVGAGI come from the germline V gene. Between the trimmed V and J ends, which lost 0 bases and 2 bases, there was a span of 9 bases. The CDR3 has 15 amino acids. The CDR3 sequence: CASSYSVKYTDTQYF. CDR3 DNA: TGTGCCAGCAGTTACTCGGTCAAGTACACAGATACGCAGTATTTT.

This clonotype was seen many times. The chain couples TRBV4-1 to TRBJ1-2; D possibly corresponds to TRBD1 (5 bases). The CDR3 extends over 16 amino acids. Looked up from germline, CDR1 is MGHRA and CDR2 is YSYEKL. Trimming took off 0 bases at V and 3 bases at J, with 14 bases between the two ends. The DNA for the CDR3 is TGCGCCAGCAGCCAAGATGGGGCGGGTGGGTACTATGGCTACACCTTC. This translates into CASSQDGAGGYYGYTF.

This clonotype was counted ten times or more. This sequence joins TRBV7-9 and TRBJ2-2; TRBD2 matches at 13 bases. Looked up from germline, CDR1 is SEHNR and CDR2 is FQNEAQ (reference sequence). The CDR3 is 17 residues long. J was trimmed by 5 bases and V by 5 bases; bases with no gene match: 8. The CDR3 loop reads CASSTWTSGSNTGELFF. The CDR3 DNA is TGTGCCAGCAGCACCTGGACTAGCGGGAGTAATACCGGGGAGCTGTTTTTT.

This clonotype has a count of ten or more. The chain links TRBV5-5 to TRBJ2-5, with D possibly matching TRBD1 (6 bases). Germline assignment: CDR1 SGHKS and CDR2 YYEKEE (reference sequence). CDR3 length: 13 amino acids. Trimming removed 3 bases from V and 5 bases from J, with 11 bases in between. CDR3 protein: CASSYREPETQYF. Written as DNA, the CDR3 is TGTGCCAGCAGCTACAGGGAACCGGAGACCCAGTACTTC.

This clonotype was observed many times. This sequence joins TRBV18 and TRBJ2-2; 12 bases map to TRBD2. The junction had 3 bases not matched to a gene; V was cut back by 5 bases and J by 8 bases. Germline CDR1 KGHSH, CDR2 LQKENI. This CDR3 comprises 14 residues. For the CDR3, the DNA is TGTGCCAGCTCAGGACTAGCGGGAACAGGGGAGCTGTTTTTT. It translates to CASSGLAGTGELFF.

This clonotype was seen at least ten times. The chain uses TRBV9 and TRBJ1-1, with a weak D call TRBD1 (5 bases). This CDR3 is 14 amino acids long. Deletions cut 3 bases from V and 5 bases from J, with 14 bases between. CDR1 SGDLS and CDR2 YYNGEE come from the germline V gene. The DNA for the CDR3 is TGTGCCAGCAGCGCCCGCCGGGCAGGGACTGAAGCTTTCTTT. Residues: CASSARRAGTEAFF.

As to this clonotype: A single base separates this from a much larger clone, so it may be a read error. The chain carries TRBV7-9 and TRBJ1-2; no clear D gene. The CDR3 contains 12 residues. Germline lookup yields CDR1 SEHNR and CDR2 FQNEAQ (reference sequence). Trimming left V 10 bases short and J 2 bases short, with 11 bases between. The CDR3 nucleotides are TGTGCCATCTGGTGGTTAAACTATGGCTACACCTTC. Translation: CAIWWLNYGYTF.

The table lists this clonotype with many counts. V is TRBV6-1 and J is TRBJ1-5; D is unclear. CDR1 is MNHNS and CDR2 is SASEGT in the germline V gene. Trimming cost V 2 bases and J 3 bases, with 5 bases left between them. This CDR3 has 13 residues. CDR3 coding DNA: TGTGCCAGCAGTGAACAGAACAATCAGCCCCAGCATTTT. Translation gives CASSEQNNQPQHF.

The table lists this clonotype with many counts. The chain employs TRBV29-1 and TRBJ1-4, with a possible D match to TRBD1 (6 bases). The V and J ends lost 6 bases and 0 bases respectively, with 11 bases between them. Germline values: CDR1 SQVTM, CDR2 ANQGSEA. This CDR3 comprises 14 residues. The CDR3 DNA is TGCAGCGTCCTGAAGGGGGCAACTAATGAAAAACTGTTTTTT. Translating gives CSVLKGATNEKLFF.

This clonotype was detected ten times or more. The V gene is TRBV12-3 or TRBV12-4, the J gene TRBJ2-5, with unresolved D. There are 14 residues in the CDR3. The V end was cut by 3 bases, the J end by 1 base, with 9 bases between. This chain's CDR3 is CASSFVGGQETQYF. CDR3 nucleotides: TGTGCCAGCAGTTTTGTGGGTGGCCAAGAGACCCAGTACTTC.

This clonotype was seen a few times. It may be a read error: a sequence one base away is much more abundant. V and J are TRBV5-1 and TRBJ2-5, with D unresolved. CDR1 and CDR2 from the germline V gene are SGHRS and YFSETQ. The CDR3 consists of 14 residues. This chain's CDR3 is CASGLAVTQETQYF. The CDR3 nucleotides read TGCGCCAGCGGCTTGGCCGTGACGCAAGAGACCCAGTACTTC.

This clonotype has more than one count but fewer than ten. The chain carries TRBV7-2 and TRBJ2-7; 12 bases are shared with TRBD2. V lost 5 bases and J lost 0; bases outside the gene matches: 2. CDR3 length: 15 residues. The germline gives CDR1 SGHTA, CDR2 FQGNSA. The CDR3 loop is CASSRGLAGSYEQYF. The DNA for the CDR3 is TGTGCCAGCAGCCGGGGACTAGCGGGCTCCTACGAGCAGTACTTC.

This clonotype was counted only a few times. The chain joins TRBV12-3 or TRBV12-4 to TRBJ1-5; tentatively, D is TRBD1 (5 bases). Deletions cut 5 bases from V and 10 bases from J, with 12 bases between. The CDR3 runs to 12 residues. The CDR3 nucleotides are TGTGCCAGCAGTCCAGAGACAGTCCCCCAGCATTTT. Its protein is CASSPETVPQHF.

This clonotype has a count of ten or more. The V call is TRBV7-9, the J call TRBJ2-1; D is perhaps TRBD2 (6 bases). Trimming left V 5 bases short and J 0 bases short, with 8 bases between. Germline lookup yields CDR1 SEHNR and CDR2 FQNEAQ (reference sequence). The CDR3 extends over 14 amino acids. In nucleotides, the CDR3 is TGTGCCAGCAGCCTACTAGCCTCCTACAATGAGCAGTTCTTC. Protein sequence: CASSLLASYNEQFF.

Ten or more counts support this clonotype. The chain has TRBV11-2 and TRBJ2-7; D unclear. This CDR3 is built from 11 residues. Germline loops: CDR1 SGHAT, CDR2 FQNNGV. Trimming left V 5 bases short and J 5 bases short, with 7 bases between. The CDR3 loop reads CASSQVNEQYF. CDR3 coding DNA: TGTGCCAGCAGCCAGGTTAACGAGCAGTACTTC.

This clonotype was seen ten or more times. The chain combines TRBV25-1 with TRBJ2-6; D possibly matches TRBD1 or TRBD2 (5 bases each). V lost 2 bases and J 0 bases, leaving 11 bases between the germline ends. In germline, CDR1 is MGHDK, CDR2 SYGVNS. The CDR3 loop spans 17 amino acids. For the CDR3, the DNA is TGTGCCAGCAGTGAAAGTGGGACGGCCTCTGGGGCCAACGTCCTGACTTTC. This codes for CASSESGTASGANVLTF.

The sample holds many counts of this clonotype. The CDR3 DNA is TGCGCCAGCAGCTTGAGTCCGGGACTCTACGAGCAGTACTTC. Amino acids: CASSLSPGLYEQYF. The chain joins TRBV5-1 to TRBJ2-7, with a tentative D call TRBD2 (6 bases). The CDR3 is 14 residues long. The V gene lost 1 base and the J gene lost 3 bases, with 11 bases spanning the gap. Germline values: CDR1 SGHRS, CDR2 YFSETQ.

This clonotype has at least ten counts. In DNA form, the CDR3 reads TGTGCCAGCAGCCAAGATCAGGAAAATGCTCAGTTCTTC. Amino acids: CASSQDQENAQFF. The chain joins TRBV3-1 to TRBJ2-1; D unresolved. This CDR3 is built from 13 residues. Germline CDR1 reads LGHDT; CDR2 reads YNNKEL (reference sequence). Trimming took 0 bases from V and 13 from J, leaving 13 bases between them.

This clonotype was observed at least ten times. The rearrangement links TRBV12-3 or TRBV12-4 to TRBJ2-2; D assignment may be TRBD1 or TRBD2 (6 bases each). This CDR3 region has 16 residues. V was cut by 6 bases and J by 2 bases, with 16 bases left in between. CDR3 residues: CASSLGGGFNTGELFF. Written as DNA, the CDR3 is TGTGCCAGCAGCTTGGGGGGCGGATTTAACACCGGGGAGCTGTTTTTT.

This clonotype was found a few times. V and J are TRBV7-3 and TRBJ2-2; a possible D gene is TRBD2 (5 bases). Germline loops: CDR1 SGHTA, CDR2 FQGTGA. Trimming pared 9 bases from V and 4 bases from J, leaving 21 bases between. CDR3 length equals 16 residues. As DNA, the CDR3 is TGTGCCAGAAGAAAAGCACGTTACGCGGGCACCGGGGAGCTGTTTTTT. The encoded protein is CARRKARYAGTGELFF.

In its sample, this clonotype was seen many times. This chain joins TRBV20-1 and TRBJ2-7, with TRBD2 identical over 11 bases. This CDR3 is 15 amino acids long. Looked up from germline, CDR1 is DFQATT and CDR2 is SNEGSKA (reference sequence). The V segment lost 3 bases and the J segment 4 bases; nucleotides outside the gene matches: 8. This CDR3 is CSASSLAGGGYEQYF. The CDR3, as DNA: TGCAGTGCTAGCTCGTTAGCGGGAGGGGGATACGAGCAGTACTTC.

In its sample, this clonotype was seen many times. The chain is built from TRBV7-9 and TRBJ2-7, with D possibly being TRBD1 (6 bases). The CDR3 is 15 residues long. The germline gives CDR1 SEHNR, CDR2 FQNEAQ (reference sequence). The V end lost 1 base, the J end lost 3 bases, and 13 bases lay between the germline ends. The chain's CDR3 is CASSLDSGEYYEQYF. The CDR3 nucleotides are TGTGCCAGCAGCTTAGATTCAGGGGAGTACTACGAGCAGTACTTC.

This clonotype was picked up many times. The rearrangement links TRBV5-1 to TRBJ1-1; D unresolved. The germline V gene encodes CDR1 SGHRS and CDR2 YFSETQ. V lost 1 base and J 6 bases, leaving 7 bases between the germline ends. This CDR3 has 12 amino acids. This CDR3 is CASSLFRAEAFF. CDR3 bases: TGCGCCAGCAGCTTGTTTCGAGCTGAAGCTTTCTTT.

The chain employs TRBV12-3 or TRBV12-4 and TRBJ1-2; D perhaps matches TRBD1 (5 bases). The CDR3 covers 14 residues. The V end was cut by 7 bases, the J end by 5 bases, with 17 bases between. The CDR3 region is CASTTAMGVYGYTF. The CDR3 DNA sequence: TGTGCCAGCACTACAGCCATGGGGGTTTATGGCTACACCTTC.